Sequencing of this T cell receptor beta chain was carried out in a study of cytomegalovirus exposure and HLA in healthy donors. Study-level information: Prior work identified 95 million to 120 million unique TCR beta sequences in 150 million to 200 million T cells. Regarding the study as a whole: Most CMV-associated TCR beta chains appeared HLA-restricted in a later analysis. Most of the TCR beta V segments (in an earlier analysis) were productive either about 87% or about 30% of the time. What a later analysis reportedly showed was that an Asian-associated ancestry cluster had fewer N-insertions than the roughly 670-donor mean.

A word on this clone: Its specificity is unknown.

Primers for the PCR totalled 60 Vbeta and 13 Jbeta. Libraries were prepared by immunoSEQ multiplex PCR; TCRdb keeps only in-frame clonotypes and omits some of them. This sample has 130,000 to 150,000 clones; approximately 68% occur once, and the top ten carry more than 4%. Germline V gives CDR1 MGHDK, CDR2 SYGVNS. This CDR3 is built from 13 residues. V shed 4 bases, J shed 4 bases, and the junction held 4 bases outside the gene matches. This sequence was found in a man aged 55 to 70 in good health and CMV-seronegative. Sequencing used PBMCs. The chain recombines TRBV25-1 with TRBJ2-7; 7 bases are shared with TRBD2. The CDR3 DNA sequence: TGTGCCAGCAGTGTCAGGACTAGATACGAGCAGTACTTC. Protein: CASSVRTRYEQYF.